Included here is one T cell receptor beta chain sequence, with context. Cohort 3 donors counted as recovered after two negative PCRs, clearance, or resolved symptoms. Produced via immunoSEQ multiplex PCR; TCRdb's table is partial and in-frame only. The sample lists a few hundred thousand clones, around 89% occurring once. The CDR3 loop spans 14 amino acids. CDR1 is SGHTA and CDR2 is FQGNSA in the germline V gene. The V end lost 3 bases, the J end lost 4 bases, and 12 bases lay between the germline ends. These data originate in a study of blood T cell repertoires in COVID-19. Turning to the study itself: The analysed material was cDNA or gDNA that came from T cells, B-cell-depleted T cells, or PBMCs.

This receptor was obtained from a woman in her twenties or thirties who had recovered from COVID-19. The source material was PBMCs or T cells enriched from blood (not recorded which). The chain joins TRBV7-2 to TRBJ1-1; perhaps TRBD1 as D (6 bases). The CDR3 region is CASSLTGVSTEAFF. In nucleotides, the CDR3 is TGTGCCAGCAGCTTGACAGGAGTGAGCACTGAAGCTTTCTTT.